This T cell receptor beta chain appears in the sequencing data of a study of CD8+ T cells in alopecia areata. Treatment described: oral pan-JAK inhibitor, 5-10 mg twice daily. Germline loops: CDR1 SGHVS, CDR2 FQNEAQ. This CDR3 region has 15 residues. Trimming removed 5 bases from V and 6 bases from J; junction bases left unmatched: 5. Extracted from the samples, RNA was reverse transcribed into cDNA to serve as the sequencing template. TCRdb's copy holds only in-frame clones and misses some; the assay was immunoSEQ multiplex PCR. The data show around 120,000 clones, 61% seen once. This clonotype originated in a human donor with alopecia areata. The V gene is TRBV7-8, the J gene TRBJ2-2, with 11 nucleotides matching TRBD1. Sequenced here: CD4+ T cells sorted from blood, sampled at week 4, from a patient treated with tofacitinib. CDR3 region: CASSVRDRGAGELFF. The CDR3 DNA sequence: TGTGCCAGCAGCGTCCGGGACAGGGGGGCCGGGGAGCTGTTTTTT. Full variable domain (missing parts from reference TRBV7-8 and TRBJ2-2): GAGVSQSPRYKVAKRGQDVALRCDPISGHVSLFWYQQALGQGPEFLTYFQNEAQLDKSGLPSDRFFAERPEGSVSTLKIQRTQQEDSAVYLCASSVRDRGAGELFFGEGSRLTVL.